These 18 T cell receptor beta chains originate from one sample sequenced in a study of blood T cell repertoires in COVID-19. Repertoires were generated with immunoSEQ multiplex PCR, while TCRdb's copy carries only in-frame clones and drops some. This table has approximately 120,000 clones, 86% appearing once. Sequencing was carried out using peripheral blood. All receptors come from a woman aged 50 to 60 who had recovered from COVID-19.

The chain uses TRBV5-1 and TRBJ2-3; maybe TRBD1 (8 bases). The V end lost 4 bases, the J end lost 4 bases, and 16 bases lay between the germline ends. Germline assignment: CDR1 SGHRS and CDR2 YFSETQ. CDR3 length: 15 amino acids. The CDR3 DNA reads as TGCGCCAGCAGCCCAGGGGGCGGGAGCCCAGATACGCAGTATTTT. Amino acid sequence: CASSPGGGSPDTQYF.

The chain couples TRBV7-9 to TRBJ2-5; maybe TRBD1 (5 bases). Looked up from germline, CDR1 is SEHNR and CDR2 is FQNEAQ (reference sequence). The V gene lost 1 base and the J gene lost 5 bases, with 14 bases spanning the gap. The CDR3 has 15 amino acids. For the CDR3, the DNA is TGTGCCAGCAGCTTAGGGCAGGGAAAGGTCGAGACCCAGTACTTC. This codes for CASSLGQGKVETQYF.

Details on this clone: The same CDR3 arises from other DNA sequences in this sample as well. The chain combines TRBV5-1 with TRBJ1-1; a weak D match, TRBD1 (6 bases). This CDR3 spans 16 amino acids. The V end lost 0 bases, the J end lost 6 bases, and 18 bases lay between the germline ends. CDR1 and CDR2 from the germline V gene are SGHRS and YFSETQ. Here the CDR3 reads CASSLGGGGIRSEAFF. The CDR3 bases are TGCGCCAGCAGCTTGGGGGGGGGCGGGATCCGCTCTGAAGCTTTCTTT. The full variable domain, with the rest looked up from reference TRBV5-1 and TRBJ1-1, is KAGVTQTPRYLIKTRGQQVTLSCSPISGHRSVSWYQQTPGQGLQFLFEYFSETQRNKGNFPGRFSGRQFSNSRSEMNVSTLELGDSALYLCASSLGGGGIRSEAFFGQGTRLTVV.

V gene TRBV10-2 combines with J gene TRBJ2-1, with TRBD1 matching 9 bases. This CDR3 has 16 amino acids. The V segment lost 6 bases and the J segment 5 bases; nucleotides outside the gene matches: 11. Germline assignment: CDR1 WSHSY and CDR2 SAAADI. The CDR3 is CASSQIGQGINNEQFF. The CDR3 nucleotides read TGCGCCAGCAGCCAGATAGGACAGGGGATAAACAATGAGCAGTTCTTC.

The CDR3 here is CAWSRSGTPYSYNEQFF. The CDR3 nucleotides read TGTGCCTGGAGTCGTAGCGGGACACCGTATTCCTACAATGAGCAGTTCTTC. The V gene is TRBV30, the J gene TRBJ2-1; TRBD2 aligns across 8 bases. The CDR3 has 17 residues. V was clipped by 2 bases and J by 1 base; unmatched bases: 10. Germline CDR1 and CDR2: GTSNPN and SVGIG (reference sequence).

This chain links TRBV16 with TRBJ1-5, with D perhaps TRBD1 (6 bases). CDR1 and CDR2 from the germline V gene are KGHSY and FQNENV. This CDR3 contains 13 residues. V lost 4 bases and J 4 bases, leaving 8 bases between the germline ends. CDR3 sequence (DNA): TGTGCCAGCAGCCTCCAGGGGAATCAGCCCCAGCATTTT. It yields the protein CASSLQGNQPQHF.

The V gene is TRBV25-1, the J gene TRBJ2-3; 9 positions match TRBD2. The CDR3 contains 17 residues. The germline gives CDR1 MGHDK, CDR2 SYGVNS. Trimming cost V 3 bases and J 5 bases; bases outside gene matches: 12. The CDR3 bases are TGTGCCAGCAGTGAGTGGGTTAGCGGGAGCGGGGGAGATACGCAGTATTTT. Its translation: CASSEWVSGSGGDTQYF.

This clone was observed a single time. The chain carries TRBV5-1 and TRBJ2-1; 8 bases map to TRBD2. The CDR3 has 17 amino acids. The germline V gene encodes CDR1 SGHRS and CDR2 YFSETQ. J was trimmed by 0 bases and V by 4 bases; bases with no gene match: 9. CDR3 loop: CASSPRTSFSSYNEQFF. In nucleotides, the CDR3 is TGCGCCAGCAGCCCAAGGACTAGCTTTAGCTCCTACAATGAGCAGTTCTTC.

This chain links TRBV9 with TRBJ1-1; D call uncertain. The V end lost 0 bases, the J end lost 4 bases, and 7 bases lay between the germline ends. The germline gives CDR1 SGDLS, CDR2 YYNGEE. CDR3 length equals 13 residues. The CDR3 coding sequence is TGTGCCAGCAGCGTAGGCGCCGTCACTGAAGCTTTCTTT. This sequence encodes CASSVGAVTEAFF.

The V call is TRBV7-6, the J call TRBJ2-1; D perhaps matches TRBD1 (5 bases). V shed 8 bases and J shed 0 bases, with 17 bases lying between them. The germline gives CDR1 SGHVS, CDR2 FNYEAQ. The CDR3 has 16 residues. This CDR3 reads CASSRGPSSSYNEQFF. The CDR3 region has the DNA TGTGCCAGCTCAAGGGGCCCCTCGAGCTCCTACAATGAGCAGTTCTTC.

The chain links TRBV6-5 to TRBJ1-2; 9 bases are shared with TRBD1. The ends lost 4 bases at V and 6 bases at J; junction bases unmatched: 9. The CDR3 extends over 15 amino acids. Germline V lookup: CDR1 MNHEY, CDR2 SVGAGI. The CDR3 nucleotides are TGTGCCAGCAGTTTCACAGGGGGCTCGGTCGATGGCTACACCTTC. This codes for CASSFTGGSVDGYTF.

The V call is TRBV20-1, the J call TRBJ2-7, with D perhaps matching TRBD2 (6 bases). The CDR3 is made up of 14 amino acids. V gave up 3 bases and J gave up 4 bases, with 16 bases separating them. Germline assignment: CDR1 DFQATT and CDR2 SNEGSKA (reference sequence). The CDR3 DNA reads TGCAGTGCTAGTGAATCAGCGGGCGAGTACGAGCAGTACTTC. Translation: CSASESAGEYEQYF.

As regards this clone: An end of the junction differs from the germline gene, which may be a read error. This chain's CDR3 is CASAWSGAQAF. The CDR3 DNA reads TGTGCCTCTGCATGGAGCGGGGCGCAGGCCTTT. The chain couples TRBV12-3 or TRBV12-4 to TRBJ1-1, with D possibly matching TRBD1 (5 bases). The CDR3 has 11 residues.

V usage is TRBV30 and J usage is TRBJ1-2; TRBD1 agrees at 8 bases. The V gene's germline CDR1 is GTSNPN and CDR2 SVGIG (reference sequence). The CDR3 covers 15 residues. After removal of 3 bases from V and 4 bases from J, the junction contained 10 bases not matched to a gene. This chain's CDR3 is CAWRLRDRPFYGYTF. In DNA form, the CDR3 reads TGTGCCTGGAGGCTCCGGGACAGGCCCTTCTATGGCTACACCTTC.

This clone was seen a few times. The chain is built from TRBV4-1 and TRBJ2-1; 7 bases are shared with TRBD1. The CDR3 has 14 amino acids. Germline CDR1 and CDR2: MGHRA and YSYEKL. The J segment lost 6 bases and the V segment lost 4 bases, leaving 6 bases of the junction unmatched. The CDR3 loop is CASSPGTVSNEQFF. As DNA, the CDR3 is TGCGCCAGCAGCCCCGGGACAGTGTCCAATGAGCAGTTCTTC.

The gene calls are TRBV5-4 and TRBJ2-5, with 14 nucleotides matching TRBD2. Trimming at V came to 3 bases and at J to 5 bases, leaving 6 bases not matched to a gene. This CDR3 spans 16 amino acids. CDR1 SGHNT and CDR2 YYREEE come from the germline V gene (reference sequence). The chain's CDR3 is CASSSGLAGARETQYF. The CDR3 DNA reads TGTGCCAGCAGCTCGGGACTAGCGGGGGCCAGGGAGACCCAGTACTTC.

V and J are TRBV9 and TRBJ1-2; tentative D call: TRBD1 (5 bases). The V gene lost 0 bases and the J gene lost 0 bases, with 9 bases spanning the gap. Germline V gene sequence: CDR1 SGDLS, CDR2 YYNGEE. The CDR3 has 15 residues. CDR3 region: CASSVGGAPNYGYTF. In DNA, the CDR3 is TGTGCCAGCAGCGTAGGGGGCGCCCCTAACTATGGCTACACCTTC. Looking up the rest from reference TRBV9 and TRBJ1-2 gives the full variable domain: DSGVTQTPKHLITATGQRVTLRCSPRSGDLSVYWYQQSLDQGLQFLIQYYNGEERAKGNILERFSAQQFPDLHSELNLSSLELGDSALYFCASSVGGAPNYGYTFGSGTRLTVV.

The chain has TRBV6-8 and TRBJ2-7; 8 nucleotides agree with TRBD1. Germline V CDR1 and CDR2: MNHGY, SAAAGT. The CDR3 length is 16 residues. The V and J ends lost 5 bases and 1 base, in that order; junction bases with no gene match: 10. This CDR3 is CASSRVIRDRSYEQYF. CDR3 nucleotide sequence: TGTGCCAGCAGTCGCGTGATCCGGGACAGGTCCTACGAGCAGTACTTC.